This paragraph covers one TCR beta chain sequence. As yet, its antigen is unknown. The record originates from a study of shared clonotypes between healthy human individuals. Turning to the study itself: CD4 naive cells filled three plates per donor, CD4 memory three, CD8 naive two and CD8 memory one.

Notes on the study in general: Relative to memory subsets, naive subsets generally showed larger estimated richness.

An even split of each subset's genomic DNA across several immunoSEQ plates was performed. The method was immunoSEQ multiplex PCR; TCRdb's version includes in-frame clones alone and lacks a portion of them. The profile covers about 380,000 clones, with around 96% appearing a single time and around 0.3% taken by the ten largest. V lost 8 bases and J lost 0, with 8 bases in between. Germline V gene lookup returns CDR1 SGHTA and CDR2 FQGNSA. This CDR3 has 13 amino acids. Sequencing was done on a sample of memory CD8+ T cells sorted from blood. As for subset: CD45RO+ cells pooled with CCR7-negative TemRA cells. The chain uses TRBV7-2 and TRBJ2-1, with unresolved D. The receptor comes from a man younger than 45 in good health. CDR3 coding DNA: TGTGCCAGCGGGTCAAGCTCCTACAATGAGCAGTTCTTC. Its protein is CASGSSSYNEQFF.